Listed below are T cell receptor beta chains from one sample, sequenced in a study of blood T cell repertoires in COVID-19. Sequencing used immunoSEQ multiplex PCR; TCRdb keeps in-frame clones, though not all of them. Of about 70,000 clones listed, approximately 85% are singletons. Sequencing was carried out using peripheral blood. The receptors stem from a man older than 75 with acute or convalescent COVID-19. The CDR3 runs from the conserved cysteine through the conserved F or W. The D gene is left open where the match is weak. Expanded clones are given a class, and other clones once, few, many or no size at all.

J	V	D	size	CDR3	DNA
TRBJ1-3	TRBV7-9	NA	NA	CASSLDAGDGNTIYF	TGTGCCAGCAGCTTAGATGCAGGGGATGGAAACACCATATATTTT
TRBJ1-6	TRBV2	NA	NA	CASSGQADNSPLHF	TGTGCCAGCAGTGGGCAGGCCGATAATTCACCCCTCCACTTT
TRBJ2-1	TRBV5-1	TRBD2	NA	CASSPTSGVISSSYNEQFF	TGCGCCAGCAGCCCGACTAGCGGGGTGATTTCAAGCTCCTACAATGAGCAGTTCTTC
TRBJ2-1	TRBV20-1	TRBD2	NA	CSASGLAGAYNEQFF	TGCAGTGCTAGTGGGCTAGCGGGAGCCTACAATGAGCAGTTCTTC
TRBJ1-4	TRBV7-3	TRBD1	NA	CASSDPGQDNEKLFF	TGTGCCAGCAGCGATCCGGGACAGGATAATGAAAAACTGTTTTTT
TRBJ2-7	TRBV7-9	NA	NA	CASSSTTAGIRYEQYF	TGTGCCAGCAGCTCGACGACCGCAGGAATCCGTTACGAGCAGTACTTC
TRBJ2-3	TRBV18	TRBD2	NA	CASSPYLAGDSTDTQYF	TGTGCCAGCTCACCATATCTAGCGGGGGATAGCACAGATACGCAGTATTTT
TRBJ1-5	TRBV28	NA	NA	CASSPPGLSNQPQHF	TGTGCCAGCAGTCCCCCGGGTCTTAGCAATCAGCCCCAGCATTTT
TRBJ2-3	TRBV5-1	NA	NA	CASSPTRGPGDTQYF	TGCGCCAGCAGCCCTACTAGAGGGCCTGGGGATACGCAGTATTTT
TRBJ2-3	TRBV28	TRBD2	NA	CASSLFLAGLAGVRDTQYF	TGTGCCAGCAGTTTATTTCTTGCGGGGCTAGCGGGAGTTCGGGATACGCAGTATTTT
TRBJ1-6	TRBV28	TRBD1	NA	CASSPEDREGSPLHF	TGTGCCAGCAGTCCAGAGGACAGGGAGGGCTCACCCCTCCACTTT
TRBJ1-2	TRBV18	NA	NA	CASSPTEGTGNYGYTF	TGTGCCAGCTCACCAACGGAAGGTACAGGGAACTATGGCTACACCTTC
TRBJ1-1	TRBV4-3	NA	NA	CASSQESRGGDTEAFF	TGCGCCAGCAGCCAAGAGTCCAGGGGTGGCGACACTGAAGCTTTCTTT
TRBJ2-3	TRBV7-2	NA	NA	CASSLAAGQSGGADTQYF	TGTGCCAGCAGCTTAGCCGCAGGACAGTCTGGGGGTGCAGATACGCAGTATTTT
TRBJ1-2	TRBV19	NA	NA	CASSTHLTGLGGYTF	TGTGCCAGTAGTACCCACCTTACAGGGCTGGGTGGCTACACCTTC
TRBJ2-7	TRBV7-2	TRBD2	once	CASSLAGGTEQYF	TGTGCCAGCAGCTTGGCGGGGGGAACCGAGCAGTACTTC
TRBJ1-3	TRBV9	NA	NA	CASSVAGHGNTIYF	TGTGCCAGCAGCGTAGCAGGGCATGGAAACACCATATATTTT
TRBJ2-5	TRBV7-6	NA	NA	CASSLAVLARETQYF	TGTGCCAGCAGCTTAGCGGTGCTAGCGCGGGAGACCCAGTACTTC
TRBJ2-1	TRBV12-5	TRBD2	NA	CASGWISGTSGDYEQFF	TGTGCTAGTGGTTGGATTTCCGGGACTAGCGGGGACTATGAGCAGTTCTTC
TRBJ2-3	TRBV19	NA	NA	CASRQTPSTDTQYF	TGTGCCAGTAGACAGACACCCAGCACAGATACGCAGTATTTT
TRBJ2-7	TRBV7-8	NA	NA	CASSVQGVPRYEQYF	TGTGCCAGCAGCGTACAGGGTGTCCCTCGCTACGAGCAGTACTTC
TRBJ2-3	TRBV19	TRBD2	NA	CASSRREYPDTQYF	TGTGCCAGTTCAAGGCGGGAGTACCCAGATACGCAGTATTTT
TRBJ1-2	TRBV19	NA	NA	CASSIAGSHGYTF	TGTGCCAGTAGTATCGCGGGGAGCCATGGCTACACCTTC
TRBJ2-1	TRBV27	TRBD1	NA	CASSSGTGGYNEQFF	TGTGCCAGCAGTTCGGGGACAGGGGGATACAATGAGCAGTTCTTC